The 27 T cell receptor beta chains below come from one sample, sequenced in a study of immune heterogeneity within non-small cell lung tumors. Genomic DNA extracted from bulk tumor tissue served as template. A total of around 660 ng was used per sample. Several biopsies per primary tumor were taken during surgery, spaced as far apart as possible. Enrolled individuals presented with untreated, newly diagnosed non-small cell lung cancer and received curative surgery. TCR beta CDR3 was amplified by multiplex PCR using 32 V and 13 J primers. Each CDR3 protein is one row after TCRdb ran MiXCR on the multiplex PCR reads. The data show over 25,000 distinct CDR3 sequences, 25% to 30% seen once. The sample comprised lung tumor tissue. These receptors all stem from a man aged 40-49 years with non-small cell lung cancer.

Comment on this clonotype: A much larger clone differs from this one at a single base, so this may be a read error. The chain couples TRBV27 to TRBJ2-7, with unresolved D. V lost 6 bases to trimming and J lost 6 bases, with 15 bases between them. Germline V lookup: CDR1 MNHEY, CDR2 SMNVEV (reference sequence). The CDR3 extends over 13 amino acids. CDR3 sequence (DNA): TGTGCCAGCAGACCTTCTATTGGTACCGAGCAGTACTTC. Its protein product is CASRPSIGTEQYF.

In its sample, this clonotype was seen a few times. This chain connects TRBV20-1 to TRBJ2-7; D remains unclear. Germline CDR1 and CDR2: DFQATT and SNEGSKA (reference sequence). V lost 6 bases and J 3 bases, leaving 12 bases between the germline ends. The CDR3 length is 12 residues. The chain's CDR3 is CSATSPHYEQYF. Written as DNA, the CDR3 is TGCAGTGCCACATCGCCGCACTACGAGCAGTACTTC.

This chain joins TRBV28 and TRBJ2-5; possibly TRBD2 for D (6 bases). V was shortened by 2 bases and J by 10 bases, with 14 bases between the two germline ends. Per germline, CDR1 MDHEN and CDR2 SYDVKM. The CDR3 extends over 13 amino acids. CDR3 sequence reads: CASSLTQVRGQYF. Written as DNA, the CDR3 is TGTGCCAGCAGTTTAACTCAGGTGCGGGGCCAGTACTTC.

This clonotype has ten or more counts. This rearrangement joins TRBV5-6 to TRBJ2-7, with 7 positions matching TRBD2. The germline gives CDR1 SGHDT, CDR2 YYEEEE. There are 14 residues in the CDR3. The ends lost 6 bases at V and 4 bases at J; junction bases unmatched: 10. The CDR3: CASIVAGEGYEQYF. The CDR3 region has the DNA TGTGCCAGCATAGTGGCGGGAGAAGGTTACGAGCAGTACTTC.

This clonotype was seen at least ten times. The chain recombines TRBV19 with TRBJ2-2; TRBD1 matches at 9 bases. Germline CDR1 is LNHDA and CDR2 is SQIVND (reference sequence). V was pared by 4 bases and J by 7 bases, with 7 bases of the junction left unmatched. The CDR3 is 15 residues long. In DNA form, the CDR3 reads TGTGCCAGTAGTAGGGACAGGGAATTCGGCGGGGAGCTGTTTTTT. Its translation is CASSRDREFGGELFF.

The gene calls are TRBV3-1 and TRBJ2-1, with D unclear. Per the germline V gene, CDR1 is LGHDT and CDR2 is YNNKEL (reference sequence). Trimming cost V 2 bases and J 6 bases, with 14 bases left between them. This CDR3 comprises 15 residues. CDR3 bases: TGTGCCAGCAGCCAAATGGTACGACTCGGCAATGAGCAGTTCTTC. Amino acids: CASSQMVRLGNEQFF.

Comments on this clonotype: A read error may be the cause here, since a much bigger clone is one base away. The chain employs TRBV20-1 and TRBJ1-2; D remains ambiguous. Germline V CDR1 and CDR2: DFQATT, SNEGSKA (reference sequence). This CDR3 comprises 13 residues. The CDR3 region has the DNA TGCATTGCTAGTACGCCTGGACCTTATGGCTACACCTTC. Translated, it gives CIASTPGPYGYTF.

This rearrangement joins TRBV18 to TRBJ1-4; possible D gene TRBD1, 6 bases. CDR1 and CDR2 from the germline V gene are KGHSH and LQKENI. V was pared by 5 bases and J by 8 bases, with 12 bases between. The CDR3 is 13 residues long. The CDR3 DNA sequence: TGTGCCAGCTCAAGGACAGTAGGGGAAAAACTGTTTTTT. This encodes CASSRTVGEKLFF.

A word on this clonotype: This may come from a read error, since a much larger clone is one base off. The chain links TRBV5-1 to TRBJ2-7; TRBD1 agrees at 8 bases. Germline loops: CDR1 SGHRS, CDR2 YFSETQ. CDR3 length: 14 amino acids. V shed 4 bases, J shed 3 bases, and the junction held 6 bases outside the gene matches. In nucleotides, the CDR3 is TGCGCCAGCAGCACAGCAGGGGGCAACTACGAGCAGTACTTC. Encoded protein: CASSTAGGNYEQYF. Based on the CDR3 plus reference TRBV5-1 and TRBJ2-7, the full variable domain is KAGVTQTPRYLIKTRGQQVTLSCSPISGHRSVSWYQQTPGQGLQFLFEYFSETQRNKGNFPGRFSGRQFSNSRSEMNVSTLELGDSALYLCASSTAGGNYEQYFGPGTRLTVT.

Within the sample, this clonotype is medium-sized. The V gene is TRBV12-3 or TRBV12-4, the J gene TRBJ1-1, with D perhaps matching TRBD1 (6 bases). V shed 3 bases and J shed 6 bases, with 14 bases lying between them. The CDR3 length is 14 residues. CDR3 sequence reads: CASSLRGAGSEAFF. DNA of the CDR3: TGTGCCAGCAGTTTGCGGGGGGCGGGTTCTGAAGCTTTCTTT.

Within the sample, this clonotype is medium-sized. This sequence joins TRBV12-3 or TRBV12-4 and TRBJ2-1; TRBD2 agrees at 9 bases. The CDR3 contains 15 residues. Unmatched junction bases numbered 6, after V lost 0 bases and J lost 9 bases. This chain's CDR3 is CASSLASGRGSEQFF. In DNA form, the CDR3 reads TGTGCCAGCAGTTTAGCTAGCGGGAGAGGTAGTGAGCAGTTCTTC.

This clonotype was seen a few times. CDR3 loop: CASSLGVSTVADTQYF. For the CDR3, the DNA is TGCGCCAGCAGCTTAGGGGTTTCCACCGTCGCAGATACGCAGTATTTT. This chain joins TRBV5-1 and TRBJ2-3; TRBD1 is a possible D gene (5 bases). V dropped 2 bases and J dropped 4 bases, with 17 bases sitting between them. This CDR3 contains 16 residues. Germline V gene lookup returns CDR1 SGHRS and CDR2 YFSETQ. The full variable domain, rest sourced from reference TRBV5-1 and TRBJ2-3, is KAGVTQTPRYLIKTRGQQVTLSCSPISGHRSVSWYQQTPGQGLQFLFEYFSETQRNKGNFPGRFSGRQFSNSRSEMNVSTLELGDSALYLCASSLGVSTVADTQYFGPGTRLTVL.

This clonotype is medium-sized. This chain connects TRBV24-1 to TRBJ2-1, with 7 bases identical to TRBD1. This CDR3 comprises 12 residues. Trimming at V came to 8 bases and at J to 6 bases, leaving 3 bases not matched to a gene. The germline CDR1 and CDR2 sequences are KGHDR and SFDVKD. The CDR3 region is CATKDRANEQFF. The CDR3 nucleotides read TGTGCCACCAAAGACAGGGCCAATGAGCAGTTCTTC.

At least ten counts were recorded for this clonotype. The chain couples TRBV20-1 to TRBJ1-1; D is possibly TRBD1 (6 bases). Trimming pared 3 bases from V and 4 bases from J, leaving 15 bases between. Germline V gene lookup returns CDR1 DFQATT and CDR2 SNEGSKA (reference sequence). This CDR3 has 14 amino acids. This chain's CDR3 is CSASDADRTTEAFF. The CDR3 DNA follows: TGCAGTGCTAGTGATGCCGACAGGACCACTGAAGCTTTCTTT.

This clonotype came up many times. The chain uses TRBV6-1 and TRBJ1-1; unclear D gene. There are 15 residues in the CDR3. Trimming pared 1 base from V and 0 bases from J, leaving 9 bases between. Germline CDR1 and CDR2: MNHNS and SASEGT. The CDR3, as DNA: TGTGCCAGCAGTGAAGTTTTCAGAATGAACACTGAAGCTTTCTTT. It translates to CASSEVFRMNTEAFF.

This clonotype was counted many times. J is TRBJ1-3 and V is TRBV15; D is uncertain. The V gene lost 0 bases and the J gene lost 0 bases, with 9 bases spanning the gap. The CDR3 has 16 amino acids. Germline loops: CDR1 LNHNV, CDR2 YYDKDF (reference sequence). Written as DNA, the CDR3 is TGTGCCACCAGCAGAGATAAGGCAGTCTCTGGAAACACCATATATTTT. Protein product: CATSRDKAVSGNTIYF.

This clonotype has just a few counts. The V gene is TRBV6-5, the J gene TRBJ2-2, with 8 positions matching TRBD1. Trimming took 2 bases from V and 7 from J; bases not matched to a gene: 9. This CDR3 has 16 amino acids. CDR1 and CDR2 from the germline V gene are MNHEY and SVGAGI. In DNA form, the CDR3 reads TGTGCCAGCAGTTACGGCCAGGGGGCGCGTGGCGGGGAGCTGTTTTTT. Protein sequence: CASSYGQGARGGELFF.

Relative to its sample, this clonotype is medium-sized (0.01 to 0.1%). The chain has TRBV6-5 and TRBJ2-7; the match to TRBD2 covers 7 bases. This CDR3 region has 13 residues. J was trimmed by 5 bases and V by 0 bases; bases with no gene match: 1. Germline V gene sequence: CDR1 MNHEY, CDR2 SVGAGI. CDR3 residues: CASSYSAGHEQYF. CDR3 bases: TGTGCCAGCAGTTACTCAGCGGGGCACGAGCAGTACTTC.

As concerns this clonotype: Possible read error: a much larger clone is one base away. This chain links TRBV12-3 or TRBV12-4 with TRBJ1-3; no clear D gene. This CDR3 region has 12 residues. CDR3 coding DNA: TGTGCCAGCAGTCGTTTAGGAAAAACCATATATTTT. Protein: CASSRLGKTIYF.

This clonotype was counted ten times or more. The chain carries TRBV6-1 and TRBJ2-7; 8 bases agree with TRBD1. This CDR3 has 15 residues. After removal of 7 bases from V and 0 bases from J, the junction contained 8 bases not matched to a gene. Per the germline V gene, CDR1 is MNHNS and CDR2 is SASEGT. The CDR3 bases are TGTGCCAGCAACGACAGGGGCATGAGCTCCTACGAGCAGTACTTC. Amino acid sequence: CASNDRGMSSYEQYF.

V usage is TRBV20-1 and J usage is TRBJ1-1; no firm D call. The V end was cut by 1 base, the J end by 5 bases, with 14 bases between. This CDR3 is built from 14 residues. Germline V gene data show CDR1 as DFQATT and CDR2 as SNEGSKA (reference sequence). The DNA of the CDR3 is TGCAGTGCTAGAGCGGACGGTCGAGGGACTGAAGCTTTCTTT. Amino acid sequence: CSARADGRGTEAFF.

This clonotype is deemed medium-sized (0.01 to 0.1%). The V and J genes are TRBV6-1 and TRBJ2-7, with 9 nucleotides matching TRBD1. This CDR3 spans 13 amino acids. Trimming removed 5 bases from V and 7 bases from J; junction bases left unmatched: 6. Germline values: CDR1 MNHNS, CDR2 SASEGT. DNA for the CDR3: TGTGCCAGCAGTCTCGGACAGGGGATTGAGCAGTACTTC. Translating gives CASSLGQGIEQYF.

This clonotype was observed a handful of times. The genes are TRBV20-1 and TRBJ2-5; TRBD2 matches 12 bases. V dropped 3 bases and J dropped 5; count of bases not matched to a gene: 7. The CDR3 contains 15 residues. Germline V gives CDR1 DFQATT, CDR2 SNEGSKA (reference sequence). In DNA, the CDR3 is TGCAGTGCTAGGGCTAGCGGGAGGGCCCTGGAGACCCAGTACTTC. This translates into CSARASGRALETQYF.

This clonotype was seen only a few times. This sequence joins TRBV20-1 and TRBJ2-1; TRBD2 aligns across 12 bases. V lost 5 bases and J lost 6; bases outside the gene matches: 23. The CDR3 contains 20 residues. Germline-derived CDR1 and CDR2 are DFQATT and SNEGSKA (reference sequence). The CDR3 protein is CSAGPLHRTSGDILGNEQFF. The CDR3 DNA sequence: TGCAGTGCTGGGCCCCTCCATCGGACTAGCGGGGATATTTTGGGCAATGAGCAGTTCTTC.

Points on this clonotype: This may be a read error: a much more frequent sequence differs by one nucleotide. The rearrangement links TRBV5-1 to TRBJ2-1; D unclear. The CDR3 covers 11 residues. V lost 2 bases and J lost 12, with 9 bases in between. Germline CDR1 reads SGHRS; CDR2 reads YFSETQ. CDR3 nucleotide sequence: TGCGCCAGCAGCTTATCGCGGTTGCAGTTCTTC. This gives the protein CASSLSRLQFF.

About this clonotype itself: The final CDR3 position lacks the conserved phenylalanine or tryptophan, pointing to a likely read error. The chain combines TRBV5-6 with TRBJ2-1; 7 positions match TRBD2. CDR3 size: 14 residues. Germline V gives CDR1 SGHDT, CDR2 YYEEEE. J was trimmed by 8 bases and V by 0 bases; bases with no gene match: 5. The CDR3 is CASSLVAGEDEQFL. As DNA, the CDR3 is TGTGCCAGCAGCTTGGTGGCGGGAGAAGATGAGCAGTTCTTA.

Only a few counts were recorded for this clonotype. V gene TRBV4-1 combines with J gene TRBJ2-7; 10 positions match TRBD2. The germline V gene encodes CDR1 MGHRA and CDR2 YSYEKL. Trimming took 4 bases from V and 5 from J; bases not matched to a gene: 11. This CDR3 is built from 16 residues. The CDR3 region has the DNA TGCGCCAGCAGCCTCAGTAGCGGGAGGCTAGTCCACGAGCAGTACTTC. It encodes CASSLSSGRLVHEQYF.